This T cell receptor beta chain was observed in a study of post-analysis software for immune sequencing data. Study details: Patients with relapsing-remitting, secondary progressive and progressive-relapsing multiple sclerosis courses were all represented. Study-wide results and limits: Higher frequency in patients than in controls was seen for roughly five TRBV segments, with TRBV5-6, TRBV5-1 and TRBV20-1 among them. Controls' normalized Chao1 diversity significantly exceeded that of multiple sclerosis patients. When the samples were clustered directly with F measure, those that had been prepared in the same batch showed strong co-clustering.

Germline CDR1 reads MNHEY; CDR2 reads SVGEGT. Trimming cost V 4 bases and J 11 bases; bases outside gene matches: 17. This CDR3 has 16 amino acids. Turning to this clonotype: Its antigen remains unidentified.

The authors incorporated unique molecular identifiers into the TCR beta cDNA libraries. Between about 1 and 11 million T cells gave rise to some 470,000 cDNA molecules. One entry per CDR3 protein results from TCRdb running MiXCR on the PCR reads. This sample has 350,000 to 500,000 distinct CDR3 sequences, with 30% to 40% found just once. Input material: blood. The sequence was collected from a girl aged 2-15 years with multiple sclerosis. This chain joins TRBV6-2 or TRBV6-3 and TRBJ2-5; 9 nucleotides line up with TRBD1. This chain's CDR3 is CASSSRTGDGHLGQYF. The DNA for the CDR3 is TGTGCCAGCAGTTCAAGGACAGGGGATGGTCATTTAGGGCAGTACTTC.